The following is a T cell receptor (beta chain) sequence with its context. Its antigen has not been determined. Nothing much larger sits one base from this clone, and base qualities are not available. Trimming takes 5 bases off V and 2 bases off J; junction bases not matched to a gene: 7. CDR1 and CDR2, per the germline V gene, are SGHAT and FQNNGV. The CDR3 starts with the cysteine, ends with the phenylalanine, and has 16 residues. Only the CDR3 portion is preserved as DNA: 48 bases, with reading frame beginning at the first base. The immunoSEQ Assay, a bias-controlled multiplex PCR, was used to amplify TCRbeta CDR3 regions from genomic DNA. The study's own analysis went as follows. Within the assay, amplification of reference gene primers was used to estimate how many nucleated cells each sample contained. To quantify the absolute abundance of each unique TCRbeta CDR3 rearrangement, sequence reads were collapsed and filtered. For each sample, productive Simpson clonality was calculated by taking the square root of Simpson's diversity index across productive rearrangements. TCRdb stores this immuneACCESS table with in-frame sequences only. Part of the clones is absent; in the studies checked, under half of the shortfall reflects unresolved V genes, and no reason is known for the rest. That table supplies the V and J calls and clone size; D and trimming were determined from the DNA. The sample has around 100,000 clones on record, under 90% of them singletons. More than 20% of the sample is taken by the ten largest.

This sample is drawn from a study of blood T cell repertoires in COVID-19 (TCRdb year 2020). Regarding the study in general: The collaborator samples originated in the United States, Italy and Spain and spanned the acute and convalescent phases of COVID-19. Where available, HLA class I and class II types were obtained from metadata supplied by the sample provider rather than from assay-based typing. Samples were obtained from the ongoing ImmuneRACE study (first 160 participants) and from 1,200 or so subjects provided by 6 global collaborators. A de-identified subject ID, COVID-19 status, age in years and sex were almost always included in the sample metadata. Deeply sampled blood TCRbeta repertoires from subjects exposed to, actively infected with, or recovered from COVID-19 were included in the dataset. The material from the prospective study consisted of cDNA or gDNA derived from T cells, B-cell-depleted T cells, or PBMCs. The repertoires were released in a freely available public database intended as a resource for research on the immune response to SARS-CoV-2.

Paper-wide results and their limitations: Clinical and demographic metadata were provided uncurated, with the amount varying by source and participant.

Each collaborating institution followed its own protocols to collect whole blood in K2EDTA tubes. Collaborator samples were shipped for TCRbeta analysis as frozen whole blood, isolated PBMCs, or DNA extracted from either sample type. The clonotype originates from a human donor in a cohort sampled during active COVID-19. Sequenced material: peripheral blood. In this chain, TRBV11-2 is recombined with TRBJ2-7, with 12 bases in between that match TRBD2. The DNA is as follows: TGTGCCAGCAGCCCCACCCTAGCGGGGGGGACCTACGAGCAGTACTTC. Its amino acids are CASSPTLAGGTYEQYF.